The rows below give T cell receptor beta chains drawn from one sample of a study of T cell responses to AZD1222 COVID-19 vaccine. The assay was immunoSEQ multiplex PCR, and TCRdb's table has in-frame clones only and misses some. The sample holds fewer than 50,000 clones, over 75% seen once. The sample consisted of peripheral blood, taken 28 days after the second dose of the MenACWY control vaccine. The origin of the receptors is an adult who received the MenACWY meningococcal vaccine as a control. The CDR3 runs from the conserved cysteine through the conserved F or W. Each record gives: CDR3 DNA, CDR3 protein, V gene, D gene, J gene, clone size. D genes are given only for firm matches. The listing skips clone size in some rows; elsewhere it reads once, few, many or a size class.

CDR3nt: TGTGCCAGCAGCAAAAAGACAGCGGTAAGCAATCAGCCCCAGCATTTT
CDR3aa: CASSKKTAVSNQPQHF
v_gene: TRBV21-1
d_gene: NA
j_gene: TRBJ1-5
abundance: NA

CDR3nt: TGTGCCAGCTCACCAGCTCCCGGGACAGGGGTCCACGAGCAGTACTTC
CDR3aa: CASSPAPGTGVHEQYF
v_gene: TRBV18
d_gene: TRBD1
j_gene: TRBJ2-7
abundance: NA

CDR3nt: TGTGCCAGCAGTCCCGGACGGGGCTATGGCTACACCTTC
CDR3aa: CASSPGRGYGYTF
v_gene: TRBV7-8
d_gene: NA
j_gene: TRBJ1-2
abundance: NA

CDR3nt: TGCAGTGCTAGTGGGACAGGGGAGTTAGAGACCCAGTACTTC
CDR3aa: CSASGTGELETQYF
v_gene: TRBV20-1
d_gene: TRBD1
j_gene: TRBJ2-5
abundance: NA

CDR3nt: TGTGCCAGCTCACGACAGGGGATGAGGACTGAAGCTTTCTTT
CDR3aa: CASSRQGMRTEAFF
v_gene: TRBV18
d_gene: TRBD1
j_gene: TRBJ1-1
abundance: NA

CDR3nt: TGCGCCAGCAGCAGGAGGCTAGCGGGACCGAACACCGGGGAGCTGTTTTTT
CDR3aa: CASSRRLAGPNTGELFF
v_gene: TRBV4-1
d_gene: TRBD2
j_gene: TRBJ2-2
abundance: NA

CDR3nt: TGTGCCAGCAGTTTACGGGGGAATCAGCCCCAGCATTTT
CDR3aa: CASSLRGNQPQHF
v_gene: TRBV12-3/TRBV12-4
d_gene: NA
j_gene: TRBJ1-5
abundance: NA

CDR3nt: TGTGCCAGCAGGCTGAGGTCCACAGGCGAAGGCTACACCTTC
CDR3aa: CASRLRSTGEGYTF
v_gene: TRBV7-2
d_gene: NA
j_gene: TRBJ1-2
abundance: NA

CDR3nt: TGTGCCAGCAGCTCCCGGGGGGACGACCTCGGAGAGCAGTTCTTC
CDR3aa: CASSSRGDDLGEQFF
v_gene: TRBV5-8
d_gene: TRBD2
j_gene: TRBJ2-1
abundance: NA

CDR3nt: TGTGCCAGCAGCTTAGAAGGCAGCCCCAATCAGCCCCAGCATTTT
CDR3aa: CASSLEGSPNQPQHF
v_gene: TRBV7-8
d_gene: NA
j_gene: TRBJ1-5
abundance: once

CDR3nt: TGTGCCAGCTCACCAGACAGGGGGCTTATGAACACTGAAGCTTTCTTT
CDR3aa: CASSPDRGLMNTEAFF
v_gene: TRBV18
d_gene: TRBD1
j_gene: TRBJ1-1
abundance: NA

CDR3nt: TGTGCCAGCAGCCAGGCCTTGGGGAAACTGTTTTTT
CDR3aa: CASSQALGKLFF
v_gene: TRBV6-6
d_gene: NA
j_gene: TRBJ1-4
abundance: NA

CDR3nt: TGTGCCAGCAGTTCCGGGACTAGCGGGGCAAGTGAGCAGTTCTTC
CDR3aa: CASSSGTSGASEQFF
v_gene: TRBV6-2/TRBV6-3
d_gene: TRBD2
j_gene: TRBJ2-1
abundance: NA

CDR3nt: TGTGCCAGCAGCCAGAGCGGGGGCCTTAACAATGAGCAGTTCTTC
CDR3aa: CASSQSGGLNNEQFF
v_gene: TRBV9
d_gene: TRBD2
j_gene: TRBJ2-1
abundance: NA

CDR3nt: TGTGCCAGCAGTGGGGGGGCAGGAGAAGAGGGTGAAAAACTGTTTTTT
CDR3aa: CASSGGAGEEGEKLFF
v_gene: TRBV5-6
d_gene: NA
j_gene: TRBJ1-4
abundance: NA

CDR3nt: TGTGCCAGCAGTTTCGCGGGTAACACTGAAGCTTTCTTT
CDR3aa: CASSFAGNTEAFF
v_gene: TRBV12-3/TRBV12-4
d_gene: NA
j_gene: TRBJ1-1
abundance: NA

CDR3nt: TGTGCCAGCAGTGAACGGAGGACAGGGGTTTATGGCTACACCTTC
CDR3aa: CASSERRTGVYGYTF
v_gene: TRBV6-1
d_gene: TRBD1
j_gene: TRBJ1-2
abundance: once

CDR3nt: TGTGCCAGCAGCTTCCGGGGAGGAACTGAAGCTTTCTTT
CDR3aa: CASSFRGGTEAFF
v_gene: TRBV7-9
d_gene: NA
j_gene: TRBJ1-1
abundance: few

CDR3nt: TGTGCCAGCAGCTTGGGTCAACCTTGGGGTGAAGCTTTCTTT
CDR3aa: CASSLGQPWGEAFF
v_gene: TRBV11-2
d_gene: NA
j_gene: TRBJ1-1
abundance: NA

CDR3nt: TGTGCCAGCAGGCGTGGGACGGACCAAGAGACCCAGTACTTC
CDR3aa: CASRRGTDQETQYF
v_gene: TRBV3-1/TRBV3-2
d_gene: NA
j_gene: TRBJ2-5
abundance: once

CDR3nt: TGTGCCAGCAGTTACTCGACCTCTCGGTTGACTGAAGCTTTCTTT
CDR3aa: CASSYSTSRLTEAFF
v_gene: TRBV6-5
d_gene: NA
j_gene: TRBJ1-1
abundance: NA

CDR3nt: TGTGCCAGCAGTTTATGGTACCTTAAGCAGGGTAAACGCACAGATACGCAGTATTTT
CDR3aa: CASSLWYLKQGKRTDTQYF
v_gene: TRBV27
d_gene: NA
j_gene: TRBJ2-3
abundance: NA

CDR3nt: TGTGCCAGCAGTTTCTCACTAGCGGGCCTCTCCTACGAGCAGTACTTC
CDR3aa: CASSFSLAGLSYEQYF
v_gene: TRBV28
d_gene: TRBD2
j_gene: TRBJ2-7
abundance: few

CDR3nt: TGTGCCAGCAGCTTAGGCTGGCGGAGTAATTCACCCCTCCACTTT
CDR3aa: CASSLGWRSNSPLHF
v_gene: TRBV11-2
d_gene: NA
j_gene: TRBJ1-6
abundance: NA

CDR3nt: TGTGCCAGCAGCCAATCCGGGGCCTCTGAAGCTTTCTTT
CDR3aa: CASSQSGASEAFF
v_gene: TRBV3-1/TRBV3-2
d_gene: NA
j_gene: TRBJ1-1
abundance: NA

CDR3nt: TGTGCCAGCAGTGAGTGGCAGGGACGCACAGATACGCAGTATTTT
CDR3aa: CASSEWQGRTDTQYF
v_gene: TRBV2
d_gene: NA
j_gene: TRBJ2-3
abundance: NA

CDR3nt: TGTGCCAGCAGCTTACACGCCAGCATCCCCTACGAGCAGTACTTC
CDR3aa: CASSLHASIPYEQYF
v_gene: TRBV7-9
d_gene: NA
j_gene: TRBJ2-7
abundance: NA

CDR3nt: TGTGCCACCAGCAGAGGTCCCAGCCTGAATTCACCCCTCCACTTT
CDR3aa: CATSRGPSLNSPLHF
v_gene: TRBV15
d_gene: NA
j_gene: TRBJ1-6
abundance: NA

CDR3nt: TGCGCCAGCAGCTTGGAGGGGTGGGTCACAGATACGCAGTATTTT
CDR3aa: CASSLEGWVTDTQYF
v_gene: TRBV5-1
d_gene: NA
j_gene: TRBJ2-3
abundance: NA

CDR3nt: TGTGCCAGCAGCTTAGCCCAGTCTGGAAACACCATATATTTT
CDR3aa: CASSLAQSGNTIYF
v_gene: TRBV7-9
d_gene: NA
j_gene: TRBJ1-3
abundance: NA

CDR3nt: TGTGCCAGCAGCAAGAGGGGTTCCGGGGAGCTGTTTTTT
CDR3aa: CASSKRGSGELFF
v_gene: TRBV11-3
d_gene: NA
j_gene: TRBJ2-2
abundance: NA

CDR3nt: TGCGCCAGCAGTACAGGGGGGGATCAACTCTACGAGCAGTACTTC
CDR3aa: CASSTGGDQLYEQYF
v_gene: TRBV5-1
d_gene: NA
j_gene: TRBJ2-7
abundance: NA

CDR3nt: TGTGCTAGTGGCCCGGAGGGGGGCCGGCAGAACACTGAAGCTTTCTTT
CDR3aa: CASGPEGGRQNTEAFF
v_gene: TRBV12-5
d_gene: NA
j_gene: TRBJ1-1
abundance: NA

CDR3nt: TGTGCCAGCAGCTTGGTGGGAGTCTGGGAGACCCAGTACTTC
CDR3aa: CASSLVGVWETQYF
v_gene: TRBV5-5
d_gene: NA
j_gene: TRBJ2-5
abundance: NA

CDR3nt: TGTGCCAGCAGTCCACAGGGATGGTGGGGCTACACCTTC
CDR3aa: CASSPQGWWGYTF
v_gene: TRBV12-3/TRBV12-4
d_gene: NA
j_gene: TRBJ1-2
abundance: NA

CDR3nt: TGTGCCAGCAGATTGGGACAGGGGTTTCGAGAGACCCAGTACTTC
CDR3aa: CASRLGQGFRETQYF
v_gene: TRBV7-9
d_gene: TRBD1
j_gene: TRBJ2-5
abundance: NA

CDR3nt: TGTGCCAGCCTCCGGGACAGGAGGACGACCCAGCATTTT
CDR3aa: CASLRDRRTTQHF
v_gene: TRBV7-8
d_gene: TRBD1
j_gene: TRBJ1-5
abundance: NA

CDR3nt: TGTGCCAGCAGCGTAGGGGACAGGGATCAAGAGACCCAGTACTTC
CDR3aa: CASSVGDRDQETQYF
v_gene: TRBV9
d_gene: TRBD1
j_gene: TRBJ2-5
abundance: NA

CDR3nt: TGTGCCAGCAGCCGGGAGACAAACACTGAAGCTTTCTTT
CDR3aa: CASSRETNTEAFF
v_gene: TRBV6-2/TRBV6-3
d_gene: NA
j_gene: TRBJ1-1
abundance: NA

CDR3nt: TGTGCCAGCAGACAACGGATCGAAGCTTTCTTT
CDR3aa: CASRQRIEAFF
v_gene: TRBV7-2
d_gene: NA
j_gene: TRBJ1-1
abundance: NA

CDR3nt: TGTGCCAGCAGCCCAATCCTGGGAGAAAAACTGTTTTTT
CDR3aa: CASSPILGEKLFF
v_gene: TRBV6-6
d_gene: NA
j_gene: TRBJ1-4
abundance: NA

CDR3nt: TGTGCCAGCAGCCTATGGACTAGCGGTAACACCGGGGAGCTGTTTTTT
CDR3aa: CASSLWTSGNTGELFF
v_gene: TRBV4-2
d_gene: TRBD2
j_gene: TRBJ2-2
abundance: NA